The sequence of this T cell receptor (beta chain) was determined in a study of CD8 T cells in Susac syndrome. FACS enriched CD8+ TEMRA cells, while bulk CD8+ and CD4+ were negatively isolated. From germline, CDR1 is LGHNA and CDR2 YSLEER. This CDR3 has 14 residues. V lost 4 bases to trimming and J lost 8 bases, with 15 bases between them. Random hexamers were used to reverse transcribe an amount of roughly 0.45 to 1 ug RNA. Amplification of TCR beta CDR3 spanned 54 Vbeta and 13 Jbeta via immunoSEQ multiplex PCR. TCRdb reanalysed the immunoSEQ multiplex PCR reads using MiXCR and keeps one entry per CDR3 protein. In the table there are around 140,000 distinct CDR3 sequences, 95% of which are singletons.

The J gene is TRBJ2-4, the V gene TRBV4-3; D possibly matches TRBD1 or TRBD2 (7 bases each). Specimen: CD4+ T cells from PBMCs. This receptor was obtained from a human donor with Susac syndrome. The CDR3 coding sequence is TGCGCCAGCAGCCTCCGGGCAGGGGGGGACATTCAGTACTTC. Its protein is CASSLRAGGDIQYF.